The 18 T cell receptor beta chains below come from one sample, sequenced in a study of blood T cell repertoires in COVID-19. Clones were read by immunoSEQ multiplex PCR, and TCRdb kept only the in-frame ones, dropping some. The sample shows about 400,000 clones, around 90% of them seen only once. Sample: peripheral blood. The receptors were sampled from a man aged 40-49 years with acute or convalescent COVID-19.

The genes are TRBV21-1 and TRBJ1-5; TRBD1 is the table's D call, not checked against the DNA. TRBV21-1 is an annotated pseudogene. The CDR3 is 13 residues long. CDR3 coding DNA: TGTGCCAGCCACCAGGGTGACAATCAGCCCCAGCATTTT. Its protein is CASHQGDNQPQHF.

The chain combines TRBV2 with TRBJ1-1, with 8 bases fitting TRBD1. The CDR3 extends over 14 amino acids. CDR1 is SNHLY and CDR2 is FYNNEI in the germline V gene. J was trimmed by 4 bases and V by 11 bases; bases with no gene match: 12. CDR3 protein: CAGNPGQVPTEAFF. The DNA of the CDR3 is TGTGCCGGAAATCCGGGACAGGTCCCCACTGAAGCTTTCTTT.

This rearrangement joins TRBV27 to TRBJ1-4, with unresolved D. CDR1 is MNHEY, CDR2 SMNVEV, per germline (reference sequence). V dropped 5 bases and J dropped 8 bases, with 18 bases sitting between them. This CDR3 is built from 15 residues. This CDR3 reads CASSLARRKEEKLFF. CDR3 nucleotide sequence: TGTGCCAGCAGTCTTGCCCGGAGGAAGGAAGAAAAACTGTTTTTT.

The chain employs TRBV6-5 and TRBJ1-1; 8 bases align to TRBD1. Germline V gives CDR1 MNHEY, CDR2 SVGAGI. The ends lost 4 bases at V and 4 bases at J; junction bases unmatched: 2. CDR3 length: 13 residues. Here the CDR3 DNA reads TGTGCCAGCAGTTTCGACAGGGGCACTGAAGCTTTCTTT. Translation: CASSFDRGTEAFF.

The chain carries TRBV7-2 and TRBJ1-3; D ambiguous. The CDR3 has 13 amino acids. V lost 7 bases and J lost 2, with 9 bases in between. The V gene's germline CDR1 is SGHTA and CDR2 FQGNSA. The CDR3 DNA sequence: TGTGCCAGCAACCTCGGGGCTGGAAACACCATATATTTT. Translated: CASNLGAGNTIYF.

The gene calls are TRBV24-1 and TRBJ1-2; D uncertain. Looked up from germline, CDR1 is KGHDR and CDR2 is SFDVKD. This CDR3 spans 14 amino acids. Trimming left V 3 bases short and J 2 bases short, with 9 bases between. The CDR3 loop is CATSDVRLNYGYTF. For the CDR3, the DNA is TGTGCCACCAGTGATGTCAGGTTGAACTATGGCTACACCTTC.

This clone was seen a handful of times. V gene TRBV11-2 combines with J gene TRBJ2-5; perhaps TRBD2 as D (5 bases). CDR1 and CDR2 from the germline V gene are SGHAT and FQNNGV. V lost 1 base, J lost 3 bases, and 12 bases lay in between. The CDR3 runs to 15 residues. The CDR3 DNA sequence: TGTGCCAGCAGCTTAGTCCCCGGGGTCGAAGAGACCCAGTACTTC. It codes for CASSLVPGVEETQYF.

This clone was seen a single time. The chain joins TRBV25-1 to TRBJ1-4; possibly TRBD1 for D (6 bases). In germline, CDR1 is MGHDK, CDR2 SYGVNS. The CDR3 consists of 15 residues. V lost 1 base, J lost 6 bases, and 12 bases lay in between. In DNA form, the CDR3 reads TGTGCCAGCAGTGAATCTCTGGGGACATATGAAAAACTGTTTTTT. Its translation: CASSESLGTYEKLFF.

The chain has TRBV28 and TRBJ1-3, with D hard to call. Germline CDR1 MDHEN, CDR2 SYDVKM. The CDR3 has 14 amino acids. Trimming left V 5 bases short and J 4 bases short, with 12 bases between. The CDR3, as DNA: TGTGCCAGCAGTCCACCGACAAGAGGAAACACCATATATTTT. This encodes CASSPPTRGNTIYF.

This chain joins TRBV28 and TRBJ2-7; 10 positions agree with TRBD2. Germline V lookup: CDR1 MDHEN, CDR2 SYDVKM. The CDR3 is made up of 18 amino acids. V trimming: 1 base; J trimming: 3 bases; junction bases outside the gene matches: 12. CDR3 nucleotides: TGTGCCAGCAGTTTATTAGGTGGGTTGGGACTAGCGCTCTACGAGCAGTACTTC. Translated: CASSLLGGLGLALYEQYF.

The chain employs TRBV6-4 and TRBJ2-2; 8 nucleotides match TRBD2. The V and J ends lost 3 bases and 1 base, in that order; junction bases with no gene match: 1. The germline gives CDR1 MRHNA, CDR2 SNTAGT. The CDR3 length is 15 residues. The CDR3 nucleotides are TGTGCCAGCAGTGAAACTAGCGGGAACACCGGGGAGCTGTTTTTT. Translated, it gives CASSETSGNTGELFF.

This chain connects TRBV7-8 to TRBJ2-1, with D unclear. Per the germline V gene, CDR1 is SGHVS and CDR2 is FQNEAQ. This CDR3 region has 14 residues. V was pared by 5 bases and J by 7 bases, with 15 bases between. CDR3 sequence: CASSGREVGNEQFF. The DNA for the CDR3 is TGTGCCAGCAGCGGTCGTGAGGTTGGAAATGAGCAGTTCTTC.

This rearrangement joins TRBV5-4 to TRBJ1-4; D possibly corresponds to TRBD1 (6 bases). Looked up from germline, CDR1 is SGHNT and CDR2 is YYREEE (reference sequence). Trimming stripped 3 bases from V and 1 base from J, with 7 bases between. The CDR3 has 14 amino acids. CDR3 sequence reads: CASSSDRTNEKLFF. CDR3 bases: TGTGCCAGCAGCTCGGACAGAACTAATGAAAAACTGTTTTTT.

The chain joins TRBV4-2 to TRBJ2-2, with a tentative D call TRBD2 (6 bases). Trimming pared 6 bases from V and 0 bases from J, leaving 11 bases between. This CDR3 contains 15 residues. From germline, CDR1 is LGHNA and CDR2 YNFKEQ. The CDR3 sequence is CASRAGGANTGELFF. CDR3 coding DNA: TGTGCCAGCAGGGCCGGGGGAGCGAACACCGGGGAGCTGTTTTTT.

The CDR3 is CASSQERALDTGELFF. The CDR3 bases are TGTGCCAGCAGCCAAGAAAGAGCTTTGGACACCGGGGAGCTGTTTTTT. The chain recombines TRBV4-2 with TRBJ2-2; D remains ambiguous. V lost 0 bases and J lost 3, with 11 bases in between. CDR1 and CDR2 (germline): LGHNA, YNFKEQ. CDR3 size: 16 residues.

The chain carries TRBV6-5 and TRBJ1-2; weak D call: TRBD1 (6 bases). The CDR3 spans 14 residues. Between the trimmed V and J ends, which lost 3 bases and 3 bases, there was a span of 11 bases. CDR1 is MNHEY and CDR2 is SVGAGI in the germline V gene. For the CDR3, the DNA is TGTGCCAGCAGTTATCGGACAGATTACTATGGCTACACCTTC. Translated: CASSYRTDYYGYTF.

This clone was seen only a few times. Other DNA sequences in the same sample also yield this CDR3. The gene calls are TRBV7-9 and TRBJ1-2; TRBD1 is a possible D gene (6 bases). This CDR3 is built from 12 residues. CDR1 SEHNR and CDR2 FQNEAQ come from the germline V gene (reference sequence). V was clipped by 4 bases and J by 4 bases, with 7 bases between them. The CDR3 DNA follows: TGTGCCAGCAGCTCGGACAGCTATGGCTACACCTTC. Its protein is CASSSDSYGYTF.

This clone was observed a single time. The chain recombines TRBV28 with TRBJ1-5; the D gene is possibly TRBD1 (6 bases). Germline CDR1 reads MDHEN; CDR2 reads SYDVKM. With 3 bases removed from V and 6 bases from J, the gap between germline ends came to 12 bases. This CDR3 has 14 amino acids. The CDR3, as DNA: TGTGCCAGCAGTTTGTTGGACAGAAGTCAGCCCCAGCATTTT. It translates to CASSLLDRSQPQHF.